One and the same sample provided the 5 T cell receptor beta chains below, sequenced in a study of cytomegalovirus exposure and HLA in healthy donors. This PCR relied on a set of 60 Vbeta primers and 13 Jbeta primers. Profiling relied on immunoSEQ multiplex PCR, and the TCRdb table lists in-frame clones only, not all of them. The sample has under 250,000 clones, about 72% seen once. Sample: PBMCs. Receptors were obtained from a male donor in good health and CMV-seronegative.

The genes are TRBV27 and TRBJ2-7; D is unresolved. The ends were cut back, 7 bases at V and 5 bases at J, with 9 bases in the middle. Germline values: CDR1 MNHEY, CDR2 SMNVEV (reference sequence). CDR3 length: 11 residues. CDR3 nucleotide sequence: TGTGCCAGCATTGGTGGGCACGAGCAGTACTTC. This translates into CASIGGHEQYF.

The chain couples TRBV11-2 to TRBJ2-2, with a weak D call TRBD2 (5 bases). The CDR3 length is 14 residues. In germline, CDR1 is SGHAT, CDR2 FQNNGV. The V and J ends lost 8 bases and 4 bases respectively, with 14 bases between them. The CDR3 DNA is TGTGCCAGCGTGCCCCAAGGAGGCACCGGGGAGCTGTTTTTT. Protein product: CASVPQGGTGELFF. The whole variable domain, remainder taken from reference TRBV11-2 and TRBJ2-2, is EAGVAQSPRYKIIEKRQSVAFWCNPISGHATLYWYQQILGQGPKLLIQFQNNGVVDDSQLPKDRFSAERLKGVDSTLKIQPAKLEDSAVYLCASVPQGGTGELFFGEGSRLTVL.

This chain joins TRBV19 and TRBJ2-2, with D possibly TRBD1 on 7 matching bases. CDR1 and CDR2 from the germline V gene are LNHDA and SQIVND (reference sequence). The CDR3 covers 14 residues. Deletions cut 6 bases from V and 4 bases from J, with 12 bases between. The CDR3 region has the DNA TGTGCCAGTAGAACCAGGGGGGTCACCGGGGAGCTGTTTTTT. This gives the protein CASRTRGVTGELFF.

This clone was observed a handful of times. J is TRBJ1-1 and V is TRBV5-4; D is undetermined. This CDR3 has 13 residues. V was pared by 2 bases and J by 5 bases, with 10 bases between. Looked up from germline, CDR1 is SGHNT and CDR2 is YYREEE (reference sequence). CDR3 bases: TGTGCCAGCAGCTTTCTAGAAAGGACTGAAGCTTTCTTT. Encoded protein: CASSFLERTEAFF.

The chain joins TRBV4-1 to TRBJ2-2; a possible D gene is TRBD2 (5 bases). Trimming removed 1 base at V and 2 bases at J, with 11 bases between. Germline CDR1 MGHRA, CDR2 YSYEKL. The CDR3 has 16 residues. CDR3 in DNA: TGCGCCAGCAGCCAAGGCCTAGCAGATAACACCGGGGAGCTGTTTTTT. Protein: CASSQGLADNTGELFF.